Shown below are 5 T cell receptor beta chains from a single sample sequenced in a study of blood T cell repertoires in COVID-19. Libraries were prepared by immunoSEQ multiplex PCR; TCRdb keeps only in-frame clonotypes and omits some of them. The sample lists about 200,000 clones, approximately 80% occurring once. The sequenced sample was peripheral blood. The receptors were sampled from a man aged 60 to 69 with COVID-19, enrolled during active disease.

This clone came up a few times. The gene calls are TRBV21-1 and TRBJ1-5; the table calls TRBD1, which could not be checked here. TRBV21-1 is a pseudogene locus. This CDR3 contains 17 residues. The CDR3 nucleotides are TGTGCCAGGACCCAGGGACAGGGGCAGTATAGCAATCAGCCCCAGCATTTT. It translates to CARTQGQGQYSNQPQHF.

The chain carries TRBV3-1 (or the pseudogene TRBV3-2) and TRBJ2-3; 8 bases line up with TRBD1. Trimming cost V 3 bases and J 9 bases; bases outside gene matches: 2. The CDR3 length is 12 residues. From germline, CDR1 is LGHDT and CDR2 YNNKEL (reference sequence). In nucleotides, the CDR3 is TGTGCCAGCAGCCATGACAGGGGAACGCAGTATTTT. Translating it yields CASSHDRGTQYF.

CDR3 loop: CASSSLPTGLANQPQHF. The CDR3 coding sequence is TGTGCCAGCAGTTCGCTACCGACAGGGCTGGCTAATCAGCCCCAGCATTTT. The chain has TRBV28 and TRBJ1-5, with TRBD1 matching over 7 bases. The CDR3 has 17 residues. From germline, CDR1 is MDHEN and CDR2 SYDVKM. The V segment lost 4 bases and the J segment 4 bases; nucleotides outside the gene matches: 13.

This clone came up once. Other DNA sequences in this specimen translate into the identical CDR3. V usage is TRBV6-1 and J usage is TRBJ1-1, with 8 bases that match TRBD1. The CDR3 contains 15 residues. The germline CDR1 and CDR2 sequences are MNHNS and SASEGT. V was pared by 3 bases and J by 1 base, with 4 bases of the junction left unmatched. DNA for the CDR3: TGTGCCAGCAGTGACCAGGACAGGGCGAACACTGAAGCTTTCTTT. This gives the protein CASSDQDRANTEAFF.

This chain joins TRBV18 and TRBJ1-6; D is ambiguous. Trimming cost V 2 bases and J 4 bases, with 9 bases left between them. The CDR3 is 15 residues long. Germline V gives CDR1 KGHSH, CDR2 LQKENI. The DNA for the CDR3 is TGTGCCAGCTCACCATCCCCGGGGTATAATTCACCCCTCCACTTT. It yields the protein CASSPSPGYNSPLHF.